One and the same sample provided the 2 T cell receptor beta chains below, sequenced in a study of cytomegalovirus exposure and HLA in healthy donors. The data were produced by immunoSEQ multiplex PCR, yet TCRdb's version contains in-frame clones alone and is incomplete. The sample consists of fewer than 90,000 clones, about 93% of them appearing once. Sequenced sample: PBMCs. Receptors were obtained from a woman aged 18 to 35 in good health and CMV-seronegative.

The chain combines TRBV12-5 with TRBJ2-5; no firm D call. The CDR3 runs 12 residues. V was cut by 1 base and J by 7 bases, with 7 bases left in between. Germline V gene data show CDR1 as LGHNT and CDR2 as FRNRAP. The CDR3 DNA sequence: TGTGCTAGTGGTTTGGACCTCGGGACCCAGTACTTC. Protein product: CASGLDLGTQYF.

The count of this clone is one. This chain links TRBV6-1 with TRBJ1-2; 9 bases align to TRBD1. CDR1 is MNHNS and CDR2 is SASEGT in the germline V gene. Trimming took 3 bases from V and 8 from J; bases not matched to a gene: 10. The CDR3 has 15 residues. The CDR3 coding sequence is TGTGCCAGCAGTGAGGGTTGGGGACAGGGCTACGGCTACACCTTC. Translation gives CASSEGWGQGYGYTF.